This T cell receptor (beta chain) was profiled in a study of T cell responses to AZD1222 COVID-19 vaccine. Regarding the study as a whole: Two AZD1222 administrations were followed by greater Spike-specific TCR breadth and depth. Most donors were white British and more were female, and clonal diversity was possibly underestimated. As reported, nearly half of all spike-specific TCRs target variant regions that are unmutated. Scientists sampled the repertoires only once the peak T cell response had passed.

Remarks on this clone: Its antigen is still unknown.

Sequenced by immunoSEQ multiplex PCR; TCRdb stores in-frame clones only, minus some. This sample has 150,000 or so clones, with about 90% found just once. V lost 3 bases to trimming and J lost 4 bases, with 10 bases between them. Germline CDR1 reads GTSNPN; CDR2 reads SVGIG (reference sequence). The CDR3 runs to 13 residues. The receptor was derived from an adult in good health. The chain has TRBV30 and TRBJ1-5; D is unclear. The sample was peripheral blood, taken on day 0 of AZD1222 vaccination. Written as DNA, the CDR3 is TGTGCCTGGAGCGCCGGCACGAATCAGCCCCAGCATTTT. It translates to CAWSAGTNQPQHF.